This T cell receptor beta chain comes out of a study of cytomegalovirus exposure and HLA in healthy donors. As to this clone: Its antigen is not identified.

A multiplex PCR was run with 60 Vbeta primers and 13 Jbeta primers. Clones were read by immunoSEQ multiplex PCR, and TCRdb kept only the in-frame ones, dropping some. The repertoire includes around 150,000 clones, about three quarters of them detected once, and around 0.97% sits in the top ten. General observations from the study: In an earlier analysis, most TCR beta V segments were productive about 87% or about 30% of the time.

CDR1 MNHEY and CDR2 SMNVEV come from the germline V gene (reference sequence). This CDR3 comprises 12 residues. The germline V and J ends were trimmed by 3 bases and 7 bases, with 6 bases remaining between them. The receptor comes from a woman aged 50 to 65 in good health and CMV-seropositive. The rearrangement joins TRBV27 to TRBJ2-2; D gene unclear. Sequenced sample: PBMCs. CDR3 bases: TGTGCCAGCAGTTTTCGGGTCGGGGAGCTGTTTTTT. Amino acid sequence: CASSFRVGELFF.